Presented here are 27 T cell receptor beta chains from one specimen sequenced in a study of PD-1 blockade in classical Hodgkin lymphoma (dated by TCRdb to 2019 to 2021). To prepare the library, the immunoSEQ multiplex PCR assay was applied. This is the immuneACCESS table as TCRdb keeps it, with only in-frame sequences that have V and J called. A part of the clones is gone; compared with another copy, unresolved V genes explain less than half, and the rest is unexplained. The sample table records about 23,000 clones; 70% to 90% of these occur just once. Approximately 7.9% of the sample goes to the ten largest clones. This specimen's time point label, per the study, means: cycle 2 day 1 (C2D1) of nivolumab. Relapse after autologous stem cell transplantation had occurred in all trial patients, and cohorts A, B and C were distinguished by prior brentuximab vedotin exposure. This material consisted of peripheral blood mononuclear cells (PBMCs), taken before the second cycle of nivolumab. Source of these receptors: a human donor with classical Hodgkin lymphoma.

V is TRBV6-1 and J is TRBJ1-3, with D uncertain. The CDR3 runs to 19 residues. V dropped 1 base and J dropped 4 bases, with 23 bases sitting between them. Germline CDR1 reads MNHNS; CDR2 reads SASEGT. The CDR3 region is CASSEGLGITVSLGNTIYF. CDR3 coding DNA: TGTGCCAGCAGTGAAGGATTGGGAATTACAGTTTCTCTCGGAAACACCATATATTTT.

V is TRBV4-3 and J is TRBJ2-5; 8 bases fit TRBD1. The ends lost 0 bases at V and 4 bases at J; junction bases unmatched: 4. CDR1 and CDR2 (germline): LGHNA, YSLEER. CDR3 length: 15 amino acids. In DNA, the CDR3 is TGCGCCAGCAGCCAAGAAAGTGACAGGGGAGAGACCCAGTACTTC. It codes for CASSQESDRGETQYF.

The count of this clone is one. This chain connects TRBV13 to TRBJ2-7; tentatively, D is TRBD1 or TRBD2 (5 bases each). Germline V gives CDR1 PRHDT, CDR2 FYEKMQ (reference sequence). The V gene lost 5 bases and the J gene lost 7 bases, with 12 bases spanning the gap. The CDR3 is 12 amino acids. The CDR3 coding sequence is TGTGCCAGCAGCAGGGGACCTTTGGAGCAGTACTTC. This gives the protein CASSRGPLEQYF. Supplemented by reference TRBV13 and TRBJ2-7, the full variable domain reads AAGVIQSPRHLIKEKRETATLKCYPIPRHDTVYWYQQGPGQDPQFLISFYEKMQSDKGSIPDRFSAQQFSDYHSELNMSSLELGDSALYFCASSRGPLEQYFGPGTRLTVT.

Only one count was recorded for this clone. At one end, the junction sequence differs from germline, possibly due to a read error. The chain recombines TRBV7-9 with TRBJ2-1; unclear D gene. Germline CDR1 reads SEHNR; CDR2 reads FQNEAQ (reference sequence). This CDR3 comprises 11 residues. The CDR3 DNA sequence: TGTGCCGGGAATAATGCTACGATCCTCGTCTTC. Protein sequence: CAGNNATILVF. Drawing the rest from reference TRBV7-9 and TRBJ2-1, the complete variable domain is DTGVSQNPRHKITKRGQNVTFRCDPISEHNRLYWYRQTLGQGPEFLTYFQNEAQLEKSRLLSDRFSAERPKGSFSTLEIQRTEQGDSAMYLCAGNNATILVFGPGTRLTVL.

The rearrangement joins TRBV4-3 to TRBJ2-2; 8 nucleotides line up with TRBD2. Germline V gives CDR1 LGHNA, CDR2 YSLEER. The CDR3 covers 15 residues. V lost 5 bases to trimming and J lost 4 bases; unmatched junction nucleotides: 6. The CDR3 here is CASSSSGGRTGELFF. CDR3 DNA sequence: TGCGCCAGCAGCTCGTCGGGGGGGCGCACCGGGGAGCTGTTTTTT.

The chain has TRBV6-5 and TRBJ1-4; 7 bases align to TRBD1. Germline V gives CDR1 MNHEY, CDR2 SVGAGI. The CDR3 extends over 14 amino acids. V shed 2 bases, J shed 8 bases, and the junction held 5 bases outside the gene matches. The CDR3 DNA reads TGTGCCAGCAGTTACGACAGGGTTACAGAAAAACTGTTTTTT. Residues: CASSYDRVTEKLFF.

In its sample, this clone was seen a few times. The chain combines TRBV7-9 with TRBJ1-2, with D unresolved. V was pared by 5 bases and J by 4 bases, with 8 bases between. CDR3 length: 12 residues. CDR1 is SEHNR, CDR2 FQNEAQ, per germline (reference sequence). The CDR3 nucleotides read TGTGCCAGCAGCCCCGGTAGCTATGGCTACACCTTC. Amino acid sequence: CASSPGSYGYTF.

The V and J genes are TRBV19 and TRBJ1-1; D uncertain. In germline, CDR1 is LNHDA, CDR2 SQIVND (reference sequence). CDR3 size: 14 residues. Trimming left V 7 bases short and J 0 bases short, with 12 bases between. In DNA form, the CDR3 reads TGTGCCAGTAAAGAGTGGGCCGTGAACACTGAAGCTTTCTTT. It translates to CASKEWAVNTEAFF.

CDR3 in amino acids: CATRSQVGVNQPQHF. In DNA form, the CDR3 reads TGTGCCACCAGGTCCCAGGTTGGGGTCAATCAGCCCCAGCATTTT. This chain uses TRBV19 with TRBJ1-5; D unresolved. The CDR3 contains 15 residues. V gave up 10 bases and J gave up 3 bases, with 19 bases separating them. Germline CDR1 is LNHDA and CDR2 is SQIVND (reference sequence).

As for this clone: The same CDR3 also results from other DNA sequences found in this sample. CDR3 nucleotide sequence: TGCGCCAGCAGCTTGGCTGAGACCCAGTACTTC. This codes for CASSLAETQYF. This chain uses TRBV5-1 with TRBJ2-5; the D is unclear. Trimming took off 0 bases at V and 5 bases at J, with 2 bases between the two ends. The CDR3 has 11 amino acids. The germline V gene encodes CDR1 SGHRS and CDR2 YFSETQ.

The rearrangement joins TRBV5-6 to TRBJ2-7, with D maybe TRBD1 (5 bases). Germline V gene sequence: CDR1 SGHDT, CDR2 YYEEEE. The germline V and J ends were trimmed by 4 bases and 0 bases, with 8 bases remaining between them. The CDR3 length is 13 residues. CDR3 nucleotides: TGTGCCAGCAGCCCGACAGTCTCCTACGAGCAGTACTTC. Encoded protein: CASSPTVSYEQYF.

There are a few counts of this clone. The rearrangement joins TRBV10-1 to TRBJ1-5; no clear D. The V end lost 8 bases, the J end lost 0 bases, and 5 bases lay between the germline ends. Per the germline V gene, CDR1 is WNHNN and CDR2 is SYGVQD (reference sequence). The CDR3 has 12 amino acids. DNA of the CDR3: TGCGCCAGCCTTGTTAGCAATCAGCCCCAGCATTTT. Translating gives CASLVSNQPQHF.

The rearrangement uses TRBV19 and TRBJ2-5; 8 nucleotides agree with TRBD2. Per the germline V gene, CDR1 is LNHDA and CDR2 is SQIVND (reference sequence). The CDR3 length is 16 residues. The V segment lost 3 bases and the J segment 5 bases; nucleotides outside the gene matches: 11. The CDR3 nucleotides read TGTGCCAGTAGTATTGGGGTTTCGGGGGGGCAGGAGACCCAGTACTTC. This codes for CASSIGVSGGQETQYF.

V and J are TRBV10-3 and TRBJ1-2; D remains unclear. Germline CDR1 is ENHRY and CDR2 is SYGVKD. This CDR3 is built from 13 residues. Deletions cut 3 bases from V and 3 bases from J, with 8 bases between. This chain's CDR3 is CAISDSDDYGYTF. CDR3 nucleotides: TGTGCCATCAGTGACTCGGACGACTATGGCTACACCTTC.

The chain has TRBV5-6 and TRBJ1-5, with 9 bases aligning to TRBD1. Losses at the gene ends were 4 bases for V and 4 bases for J; bases not matched to a gene: 3. The CDR3 has 14 amino acids. CDR1 is SGHDT and CDR2 is YYEEEE in the germline V gene. CDR3 bases: TGTGCCAGCAGCCGACAGGGGGATAATCAGCCCCAGCATTTT. Its protein product is CASSRQGDNQPQHF.

The chain recombines TRBV11-2 with TRBJ2-2; the D call may be TRBD1 or TRBD2 (6 bases each). The CDR3 consists of 18 residues. The germline V and J ends were trimmed by 5 bases and 4 bases, with 23 bases remaining between them. Germline lookup yields CDR1 SGHAT and CDR2 FQNNGV. CDR3 in DNA: TGTGCCAGCAGCACACAGAGGGGGGCCTTAGAGGGCACCGGGGAGCTGTTTTTT. Translating gives CASSTQRGALEGTGELFF.

V gene TRBV6-5 combines with J gene TRBJ1-2; D might be TRBD1 (6 bases). The germline CDR1 and CDR2 sequences are MNHEY and SVGAGI. The CDR3 has 15 amino acids. V was trimmed by 0 bases and J by 4 bases, leaving 12 bases between them. CDR3 sequence (DNA): TGTGCCAGCAGTTACTCGACAGGTACAGGCTATGGCTACACCTTC. Its protein product is CASSYSTGTGYGYTF.

This chain links TRBV28 with TRBJ2-3; 10 nucleotides align to TRBD2. The junction had 4 bases not matched to a gene; V was cut back by 5 bases and J by 2 bases. The CDR3 totals 15 residues. Germline CDR1 MDHEN, CDR2 SYDVKM. CDR3 DNA: TGTGCCAGCAGTCATACTAGCGGGGTCACAGATACGCAGTATTTT. It is translated as CASSHTSGVTDTQYF.

This clone was observed a single time. The chain links TRBV6-6 to TRBJ2-1, with D perhaps matching TRBD2 (7 bases). CDR1 MNHNY and CDR2 SVGAGI come from the germline V gene (reference sequence). The V gene lost 2 bases and the J gene lost 9 bases, with 17 bases spanning the gap. CDR3 size: 15 residues. Written as DNA, the CDR3 is TGTGCCAGCAGTTACCGTACAGGGACTATAGCTGAGCAGTTCTTC. It codes for CASSYRTGTIAEQFF.

The V call is TRBV7-2, the J call TRBJ2-4; perhaps TRBD1 as D (6 bases). V lost 6 bases and J lost 2, with 11 bases in between. Germline V gene sequence: CDR1 SGHTA, CDR2 FQGNSA. This CDR3 has 14 amino acids. This CDR3 is CASRVTGSKNIQYF. As DNA, the CDR3 is TGTGCCAGCAGAGTTACAGGGTCCAAAAACATTCAGTACTTC.

The sample holds a few counts of this clone. The V gene is TRBV10-3, the J gene TRBJ2-3; D remains unclear. CDR3 size: 12 residues. In germline, CDR1 is ENHRY, CDR2 SYGVKD. V gave up 4 bases and J gave up 5 bases, with 7 bases separating them. Written as DNA, the CDR3 is TGTGCCATCAGTGTTACGGGAGATACGCAGTATTTT. Protein product: CAISVTGDTQYF.

This clone was detected only a few times. This chain links TRBV28 with TRBJ1-4; D might be TRBD1 (6 bases). V was cut by 4 bases and J by 0 bases, with 18 bases left in between. This CDR3 is 18 amino acids long. Germline V gene data show CDR1 as MDHEN and CDR2 as SYDVKM. CDR3: CASSSRYYRDSTNEKLFF. The DNA of the CDR3 is TGTGCCAGCAGTTCCAGGTACTACAGGGATTCAACTAATGAAAAACTGTTTTTT.

The chain recombines TRBV7-3 with TRBJ2-2; tentatively, D is TRBD1 (6 bases). This CDR3 has 16 amino acids. Germline assignment: CDR1 SGHTA and CDR2 FQGTGA. The V end lost 5 bases, the J end lost 0 bases, and 13 bases lay between the germline ends. Written as DNA, the CDR3 is TGTGCCAGCAGCCCAGGACAGTTTTCGAACACCGGGGAGCTGTTTTTT. It is translated as CASSPGQFSNTGELFF.

The CDR3 DNA follows: TGCGCCAGCAGCCAAGATACAACAGGGGGCACAGAGCAGTACTTC. Protein sequence: CASSQDTTGGTEQYF. The chain employs TRBV4-3 and TRBJ2-7; TRBD1 aligns across 9 bases. Germline CDR1 reads LGHNA; CDR2 reads YSLEER. This CDR3 has 15 amino acids. The V segment lost 0 bases and the J segment 7 bases; nucleotides outside the gene matches: 7.

The rearrangement uses TRBV5-6 and TRBJ1-3; possibly TRBD1 for D (5 bases). Trimming stripped 5 bases from V and 0 bases from J, with 12 bases between. Germline-derived CDR1 and CDR2 are SGHDT and YYEEEE. The CDR3 extends over 15 amino acids. CDR3 coding DNA: TGTGCCAGCAGTCCGGGTGGGGGCTCTGGAAACACCATATATTTT. Its protein product is CASSPGGGSGNTIYF.

The chain employs TRBV6-1 and TRBJ1-2; tentatively, D is TRBD1 (5 bases). The CDR3 runs to 14 residues. Germline V CDR1 and CDR2: MNHNS, SASEGT. V gave up 2 bases and J gave up 2 bases, with 9 bases separating them. This CDR3 reads CASSEYGGNYGYTF. CDR3 DNA: TGTGCCAGCAGTGAATATGGGGGGAACTATGGCTACACCTTC.

This clone was seen a handful of times. The J gene is TRBJ1-6, the V gene TRBV11-2; D may be TRBD1 (6 bases). Trimming removed 5 bases from V and 4 bases from J, with 9 bases in between. This CDR3 contains 14 residues. Germline V gene data show CDR1 as SGHAT and CDR2 as FQNNGV. CDR3 protein: CASSRTDYNSPLHF. For the CDR3, the DNA is TGTGCCAGCAGCCGGACAGATTATAATTCACCCCTCCACTTT.